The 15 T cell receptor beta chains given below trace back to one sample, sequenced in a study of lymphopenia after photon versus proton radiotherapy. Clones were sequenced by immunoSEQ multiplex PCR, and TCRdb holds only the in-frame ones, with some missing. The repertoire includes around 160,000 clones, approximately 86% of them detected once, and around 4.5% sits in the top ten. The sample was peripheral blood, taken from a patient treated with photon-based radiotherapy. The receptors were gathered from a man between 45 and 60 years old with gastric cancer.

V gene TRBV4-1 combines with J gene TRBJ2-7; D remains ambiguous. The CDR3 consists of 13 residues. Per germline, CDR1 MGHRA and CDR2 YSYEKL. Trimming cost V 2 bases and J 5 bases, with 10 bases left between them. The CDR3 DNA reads TGCGCCAGCAGCCAATGGGGAACTAACGAGCAGTACTTC. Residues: CASSQWGTNEQYF.

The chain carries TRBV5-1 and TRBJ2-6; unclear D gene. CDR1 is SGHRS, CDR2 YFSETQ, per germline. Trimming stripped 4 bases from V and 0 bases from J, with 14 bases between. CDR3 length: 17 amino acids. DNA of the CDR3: TGCGCCAGCAGCCAACAGATTTCCCTCTCTGGGGCCAACGTCCTGACTTTC. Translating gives CASSQQISLSGANVLTF.

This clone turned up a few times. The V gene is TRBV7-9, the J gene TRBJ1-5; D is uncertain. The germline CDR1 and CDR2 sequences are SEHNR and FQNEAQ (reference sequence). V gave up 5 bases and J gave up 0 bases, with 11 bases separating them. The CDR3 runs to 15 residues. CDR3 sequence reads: CASSPGSLSNQPQHF. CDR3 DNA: TGTGCCAGCAGCCCAGGATCCCTTAGCAATCAGCCCCAGCATTTT. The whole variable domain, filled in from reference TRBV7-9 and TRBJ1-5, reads DTGVSQNPRHKITKRGQNVTFRCDPISEHNRLYWYRQTLGQGPEFLTYFQNEAQLEKSRLLSDRFSAERPKGSFSTLEIQRTEQGDSAMYLCASSPGSLSNQPQHFGDGTRLSIL.

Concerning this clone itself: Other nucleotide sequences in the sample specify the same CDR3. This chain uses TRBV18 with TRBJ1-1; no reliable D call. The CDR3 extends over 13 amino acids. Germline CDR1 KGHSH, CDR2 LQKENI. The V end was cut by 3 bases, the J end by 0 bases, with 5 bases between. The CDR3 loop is CASSPTLNTEAFF. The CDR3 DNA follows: TGTGCCAGCTCACCCACACTGAACACTGAAGCTTTCTTT.

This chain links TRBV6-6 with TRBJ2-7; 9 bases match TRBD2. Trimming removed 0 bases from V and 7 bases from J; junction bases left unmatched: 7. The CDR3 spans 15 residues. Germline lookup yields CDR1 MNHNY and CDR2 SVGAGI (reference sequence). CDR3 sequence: CASSYSLAGSREQYF. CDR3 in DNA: TGTGCCAGCAGTTACTCCCTAGCGGGATCGAGAGAGCAGTACTTC.

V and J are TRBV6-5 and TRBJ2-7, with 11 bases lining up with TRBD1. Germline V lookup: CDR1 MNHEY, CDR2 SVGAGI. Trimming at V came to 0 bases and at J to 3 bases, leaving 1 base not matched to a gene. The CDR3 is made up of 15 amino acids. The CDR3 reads CASSYSGTGGYEQYF. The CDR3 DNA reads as TGTGCCAGCAGTTACTCGGGGACAGGGGGCTACGAGCAGTACTTC.

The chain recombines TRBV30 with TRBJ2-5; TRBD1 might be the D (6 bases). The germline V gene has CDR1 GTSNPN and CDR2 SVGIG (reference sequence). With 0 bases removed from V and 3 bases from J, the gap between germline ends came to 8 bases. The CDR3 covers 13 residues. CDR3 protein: CAWSVGTKETQYF. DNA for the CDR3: TGTGCCTGGAGTGTAGGGACAAAAGAGACCCAGTACTTC.

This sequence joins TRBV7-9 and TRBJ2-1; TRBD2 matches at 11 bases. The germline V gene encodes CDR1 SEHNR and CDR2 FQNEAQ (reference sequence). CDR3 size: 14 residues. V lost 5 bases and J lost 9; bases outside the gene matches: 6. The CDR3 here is CASSGGLAVPEQFF. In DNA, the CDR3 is TGTGCCAGCAGCGGGGGACTAGCGGTTCCTGAGCAGTTCTTC.

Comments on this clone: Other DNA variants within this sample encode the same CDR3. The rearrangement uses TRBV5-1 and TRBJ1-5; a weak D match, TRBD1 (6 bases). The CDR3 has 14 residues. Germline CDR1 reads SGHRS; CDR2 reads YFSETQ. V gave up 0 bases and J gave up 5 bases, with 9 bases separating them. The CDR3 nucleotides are TGCGCCAGCAGCTTGGAAGGGGGGGATCAGCCCCAGCATTTT. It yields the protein CASSLEGGDQPQHF.

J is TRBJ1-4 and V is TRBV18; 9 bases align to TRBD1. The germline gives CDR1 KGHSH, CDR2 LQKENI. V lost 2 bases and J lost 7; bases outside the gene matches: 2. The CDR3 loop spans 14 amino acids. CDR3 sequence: CASSPLDRGEKLFF. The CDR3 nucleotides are TGTGCCAGCTCACCATTGGACAGGGGTGAAAAACTGTTTTTT.

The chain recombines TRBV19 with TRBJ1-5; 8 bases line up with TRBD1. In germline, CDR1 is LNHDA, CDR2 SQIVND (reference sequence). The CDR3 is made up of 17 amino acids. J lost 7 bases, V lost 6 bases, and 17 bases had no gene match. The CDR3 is CASSLATFGQGIQPQHF. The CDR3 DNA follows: TGTGCCAGTAGCCTTGCGACGTTCGGACAGGGAATCCAGCCCCAGCATTTT.

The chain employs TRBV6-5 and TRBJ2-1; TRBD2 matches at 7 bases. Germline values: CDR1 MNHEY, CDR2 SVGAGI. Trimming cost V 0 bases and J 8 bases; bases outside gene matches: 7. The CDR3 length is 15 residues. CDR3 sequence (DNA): TGTGCCAGCAGTTACTCAGGGCGGGAGTTCTATGAGCAGTTCTTC. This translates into CASSYSGREFYEQFF.

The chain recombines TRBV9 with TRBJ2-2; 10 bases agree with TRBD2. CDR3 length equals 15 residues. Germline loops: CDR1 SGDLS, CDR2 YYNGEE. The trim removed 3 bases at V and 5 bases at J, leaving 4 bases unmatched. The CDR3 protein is CASSAGLAQTGELFF. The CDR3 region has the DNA TGTGCCAGCAGCGCGGGACTAGCGCAGACCGGGGAGCTGTTTTTT. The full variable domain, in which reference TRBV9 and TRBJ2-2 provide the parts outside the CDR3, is DSGVTQTPKHLITATGQRVTLRCSPRSGDLSVYWYQQSLDQGLQFLIQYYNGEERAKGNILERFSAQQFPDLHSELNLSSLELGDSALYFCASSAGLAQTGELFFGEGSRLTVL.

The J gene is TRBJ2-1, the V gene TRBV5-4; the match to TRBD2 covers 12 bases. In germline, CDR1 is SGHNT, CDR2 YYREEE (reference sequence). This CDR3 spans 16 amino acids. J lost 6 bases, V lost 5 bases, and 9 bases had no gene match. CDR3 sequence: CASRGYSSGGGNEQFF. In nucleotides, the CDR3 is TGTGCCAGCAGGGGATACTCTAGCGGGGGGGGCAATGAGCAGTTCTTC. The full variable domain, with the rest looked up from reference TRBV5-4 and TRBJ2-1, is ETGVTQSPTHLIKTRGQQVTLRCSSQSGHNTVSWYQQALGQGPQFIFQYYREEENGRGNFPPRFSGLQFPNYSSELNVNALELDDSALYLCASRGYSSGGGNEQFFGPGTRLTVL.

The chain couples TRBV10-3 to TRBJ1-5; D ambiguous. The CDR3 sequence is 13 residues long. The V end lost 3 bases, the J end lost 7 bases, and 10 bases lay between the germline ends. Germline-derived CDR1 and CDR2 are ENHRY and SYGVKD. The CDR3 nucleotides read TGTGCCATCAGTGAAGGTTTCGGACAGCCCCAGCATTTT. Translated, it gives CAISEGFGQPQHF.